This TCR beta chain was captured in a study of blood T cell repertoires in COVID-19. Sequenced by immunoSEQ multiplex PCR; TCRdb stores in-frame clones only, minus some. The sample holds a few hundred thousand clones, around nine tenths seen once. Sequenced sample: PBMCs or T cells enriched from blood (not recorded which). The TCR sequence derives from a woman aged 45-65 years who had recovered from COVID-19.

CDR3 nucleotides: TGTGCCAGCAGGCCCGCTACAGGGCTCCAAAACACCATATATTTT. It yields the protein CASRPATGLQNTIYF. The chain recombines TRBV13 with TRBJ1-3, with D perhaps TRBD1 (6 bases). The CDR3 runs to 15 residues. Looked up from germline, CDR1 is PRHDT and CDR2 is FYEKMQ (reference sequence). V dropped 6 bases and J dropped 6 bases, with 18 bases sitting between them. Based on the CDR3 plus reference TRBV13 and TRBJ1-3, the full variable domain is AAGVIQSPRHLIKEKRETATLKCYPIPRHDTVYWYQQGPGQDPQFLISFYEKMQSDKGSIPDRFSAQQFSDYHSELNMSSLELGDSALYFCASRPATGLQNTIYFGEGSWLTVV.